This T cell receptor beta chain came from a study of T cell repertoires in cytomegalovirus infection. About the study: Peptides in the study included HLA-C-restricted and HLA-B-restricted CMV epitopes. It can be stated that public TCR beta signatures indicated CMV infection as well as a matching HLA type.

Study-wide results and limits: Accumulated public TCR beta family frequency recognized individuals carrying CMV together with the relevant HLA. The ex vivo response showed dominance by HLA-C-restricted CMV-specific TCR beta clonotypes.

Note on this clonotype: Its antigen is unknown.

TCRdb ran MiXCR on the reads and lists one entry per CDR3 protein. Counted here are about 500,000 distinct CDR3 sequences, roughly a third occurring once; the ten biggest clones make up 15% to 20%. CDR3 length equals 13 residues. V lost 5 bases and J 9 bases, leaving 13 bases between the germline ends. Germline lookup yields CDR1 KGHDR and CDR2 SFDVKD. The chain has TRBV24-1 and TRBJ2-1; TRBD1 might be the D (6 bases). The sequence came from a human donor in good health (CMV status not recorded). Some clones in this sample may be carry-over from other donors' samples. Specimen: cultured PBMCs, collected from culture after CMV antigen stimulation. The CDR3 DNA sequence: TGTGCCACCAGTGTAACAGGGAAAGGTGAGCAGTTCTTC. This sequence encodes CATSVTGKGEQFF.